The 18 T cell receptor beta chains in this list originate from one sample, sequenced in a study of PD-L1 blockade in urothelial cancer. Some clones are missing from TCRdb's copy, which holds only in-frame ones; the method was immunoSEQ multiplex PCR. The sample records roughly 100,000 clones, around 85% being singletons. Material: PBMCs, obtained around atezolizumab (anti-PD-L1) treatment. The receptors derive from a man in his fifties or sixties with urothelial cancer.

The chain joins TRBV27 to TRBJ1-2, with 7 positions matching TRBD1. J was trimmed by 4 bases and V by 6 bases; bases with no gene match: 2. This CDR3 has 12 residues. CDR1 is MNHEY and CDR2 is SMNVEV in the germline V gene (reference sequence). CDR3 loop: CASRGQSYGYTF. CDR3 nucleotides: TGTGCCAGCAGGGGACAGAGCTATGGCTACACCTTC.

The chain employs TRBV27 and TRBJ2-3; TRBD2 matches 8 bases. The germline V gene encodes CDR1 MNHEY and CDR2 SMNVEV (reference sequence). This CDR3 is 14 amino acids long. The junction had 5 bases not matched to a gene; V was cut back by 6 bases and J by 3 bases. The CDR3 DNA sequence: TGTGCCAGCAGCTCCTTAGCGGGAACAGATACGCAGTATTTT. Its translation is CASSSLAGTDTQYF.

The V call is TRBV6-1, the J call TRBJ2-1, with D possibly being TRBD2 (7 bases). CDR1 is MNHNS, CDR2 SASEGT, per germline. The CDR3 is 15 residues long. With 1 base removed from V and 7 bases from J, the gap between germline ends came to 14 bases. The CDR3 region is CASSEERGGGNEQFF. As DNA, the CDR3 is TGTGCCAGCAGTGAAGAGAGGGGAGGGGGAAATGAGCAGTTCTTC.

This clone was seen many times. V gene TRBV6-6 combines with J gene TRBJ1-6; D is uncertain. Germline V gene sequence: CDR1 MNHNY, CDR2 SVGAGI (reference sequence). The CDR3 consists of 11 residues. The germline V and J ends were trimmed by 5 bases and 6 bases, with 2 bases remaining between them. The CDR3 coding sequence is TGTGCCAGCAGTCTTAATTCACCCCTCCACTTT. As protein: CASSLNSPLHF.

This chain links TRBV18 with TRBJ2-7; D perhaps matches TRBD2 (6 bases). Germline loops: CDR1 KGHSH, CDR2 LQKENI. Trimming removed 2 bases at V and 2 bases at J, with 10 bases between. The CDR3 loop spans 14 amino acids. The CDR3 loop is CASSPRGGTYEQYF. The CDR3 DNA reads TGTGCCAGCTCACCAAGGGGCGGGACCTACGAGCAGTACTTC.

The J gene is TRBJ2-7, the V gene TRBV19; TRBD2 agrees at 7 bases. V lost 6 bases, J lost 0 bases, and 8 bases stayed unmatched. This CDR3 spans 15 amino acids. Germline V gene sequence: CDR1 LNHDA, CDR2 SQIVND (reference sequence). CDR3 bases: TGTGCCAGTAGCCTACTGAGCGGGACCTCCTACGAGCAGTACTTC. Residues: CASSLLSGTSYEQYF. The whole variable domain, remainder taken from reference TRBV19 and TRBJ2-7, is DGGITQSPKYLFRKEGQNVTLSCEQNLNHDAMYWYRQDPGQGLRLIYYSQIVNDFQKGDIAEGYSVSREKKESFPLTVTSAQKNPTAFYLCASSLLSGTSYEQYFGPGTRLTVT.

The chain is built from TRBV6-1 and TRBJ2-3; D not resolved. Looked up from germline, CDR1 is MNHNS and CDR2 is SASEGT. V dropped 3 bases and J dropped 6 bases, with 10 bases sitting between them. This CDR3 has 13 residues. The CDR3 is CASSDLFLDTQYF. In DNA form, the CDR3 reads TGTGCCAGCAGTGACCTATTTCTCGATACGCAGTATTTT.

This clone appeared a single time. The V call is TRBV2, the J call TRBJ2-2, with D unresolved. CDR1 is SNHLY and CDR2 is FYNNEI in the germline V gene. Deletions cut 5 bases from V and 3 bases from J, with 16 bases between. The CDR3 loop spans 16 amino acids. The CDR3 DNA is TGTGCCAGCAGTCCCCAGATGTTGGCATACACCGGGGAGCTGTTTTTT. It codes for CASSPQMLAYTGELFF.

This clone was seen a few times. The rearrangement joins TRBV11-1 to TRBJ1-2; D remains unclear. This CDR3 is 13 amino acids long. Germline V gene data show CDR1 as SGHAT and CDR2 as FQDESV (reference sequence). V lost 3 bases and J 6 bases, leaving 11 bases between the germline ends. As DNA, the CDR3 is TGTGCCAGCAGCTTTCACAGCTTAGATGGCTACACCTTC. Amino acid sequence: CASSFHSLDGYTF.

The V gene is TRBV28, the J gene TRBJ2-1; D unclear. The CDR3 loop spans 11 amino acids. Trimming pared 6 bases from V and 8 bases from J, leaving 8 bases between. Germline loops: CDR1 MDHEN, CDR2 SYDVKM. The CDR3 sequence: CASRASDEQFF. CDR3 DNA: TGTGCCAGCAGAGCCAGCGATGAGCAGTTCTTC.

The chain has TRBV2 and TRBJ2-3, with TRBD2 matching 11 bases. CDR3 length equals 19 residues. Trimming took 1 base from V and 0 from J; bases not matched to a gene: 9. Per the germline V gene, CDR1 is SNHLY and CDR2 is FYNNEI. DNA of the CDR3: TGTGCCAGCAGTGAAGATATTTACTGGACTAGCGGGAGCACAGATACGCAGTATTTT. Encoded protein: CASSEDIYWTSGSTDTQYF.

The rearrangement joins TRBV5-1 to TRBJ2-7, with a possible D match to TRBD2 (6 bases). The ends were cut back, 4 bases at V and 0 bases at J, with 14 bases in the middle. The CDR3 has 15 amino acids. Germline CDR1 is SGHRS and CDR2 is YFSETQ. CDR3 coding DNA: TGCGCCAGCAGCCCCCGGGACGGGAGCTCCTACGAGCAGTACTTC. Its protein product is CASSPRDGSSYEQYF.

CDR3 DNA: TGTGCCAGTAGTAGACAGGCTAGCACAGATACGCAGTATTTT. The encoded protein is CASSRQASTDTQYF. The chain has TRBV19 and TRBJ2-3, with D perhaps TRBD1 (6 bases). Germline V gene data show CDR1 as LNHDA and CDR2 as SQIVND (reference sequence). Between the trimmed V and J ends, which lost 4 bases and 0 bases, there was a span of 8 bases. The CDR3 consists of 14 residues.

This clone was seen a handful of times. The chain carries TRBV25-1 and TRBJ1-2; 8 bases match TRBD1. Unmatched junction bases numbered 4, after V lost 0 bases and J lost 4 bases. The CDR3 has 15 amino acids. CDR1 is MGHDK, CDR2 SYGVNS, per germline. The CDR3 loop reads CASSEYGTGGYGYTF. For the CDR3, the DNA is TGTGCCAGCAGTGAATATGGGACAGGAGGCTATGGCTACACCTTC.

This chain uses TRBV7-9 with TRBJ1-4; no definite D call. CDR1 and CDR2 from the germline V gene are SEHNR and FQNEAQ (reference sequence). Trimming shortened V by 3 bases and J by 4 bases, and 3 bases separated the two germline ends. This CDR3 is 12 amino acids long. The CDR3 loop reads CASSLSNEKLFF. CDR3 coding DNA: TGTGCCAGCAGCTTGAGTAATGAAAAACTGTTTTTT.

This rearrangement joins TRBV4-2 to TRBJ2-1, with D perhaps matching TRBD1 (6 bases). The CDR3 has 16 residues. CDR1 and CDR2 from the germline V gene are LGHNA and YNFKEQ. V was trimmed by 1 base and J by 5 bases, leaving 15 bases between them. CDR3 loop: CASSQGTGLVDNEQFF. The CDR3, as DNA: TGTGCCAGCAGCCAAGGAACAGGGTTGGTAGACAATGAGCAGTTCTTC.

J is TRBJ2-7 and V is TRBV28; D unclear. This CDR3 has 12 residues. In germline, CDR1 is MDHEN, CDR2 SYDVKM. Deletions cut 5 bases from V and 1 base from J, with 6 bases between. CDR3 nucleotide sequence: TGTGCCAGCAGTACGGTGTCCTACGAGCAGTACTTC. Its translation: CASSTVSYEQYF.

J is TRBJ1-5 and V is TRBV30; no reliable D call. The CDR3 is 12 amino acids. Germline CDR1 and CDR2: GTSNPN and SVGIG (reference sequence). Deletions cut 1 base from V and 6 bases from J, with 7 bases between. The CDR3 reads CAWSALGQPQHF. The CDR3 DNA reads as TGTGCCTGGAGTGCCCTCGGTCAGCCCCAGCATTTT.